The source of this T cell receptor (beta chain) is a study of blood T cell repertoires in COVID-19. Study as a whole: Sites in the United States, Italy and Spain provided acute and convalescent COVID-19 samples. In each case, the material was cDNA or gDNA derived from T cells, B-cell-depleted T cells, or PBMCs.

This clone was seen only a few times. The CDR3 contains 16 residues. CDR1 SGHVS and CDR2 FQNEAQ come from the germline V gene. V gave up 5 bases and J gave up 5 bases, with 16 bases separating them. Methods used by the authors: By means of reference gene primer amplification, nucleated cell counts were estimated. Produced via immunoSEQ multiplex PCR; TCRdb's table is partial and in-frame only. The V and J calls and clone size are taken from that table; D and trimming were inferred from the DNA. This sample carries roughly 30,000 clones, 80% to 90% of them seen once, and the ten largest clones take approximately 2.5%.

The sample consisted of peripheral blood. This sequence originates from a human donor in a cohort sampled during active COVID-19. The chain has TRBV7-8 and TRBJ1-6, with a possible D match to TRBD1 (5 bases). CDR3 sequence (DNA): TGTGCCAGCAGCCTAGTCGGCCCGGGGGATAATTCACCCCTCCACTTT. It yields the protein CASSLVGPGDNSPLHF.